Listed here are 18 T cell receptor beta chains from one sample, sequenced in a study of T cells in Graves' hyperthyroidism and ophthalmopathy (dated by TCRdb to about 2019). Library preparation was by multiplex PCR. Instrument on record: Illumina HiSeq 2000. TCR beta CDR3 regions were amplified from RNA transcripts. The first round of RT-PCR for the TCR CDR3 was performed with the HTBI primer set and the Qiagen OneStep RT-PCR kit. TCRdb handled the public reads itself, with Q25 trimming in fastp and clone calling in MiXCR, and kept productive beta chains. Each record represents a unique CDR3 protein, reported with the most common genes and DNA among its rows. In this sample the table shows roughly 580,000 distinct CDR3 sequences, around 46% of which occur a single time. The ten largest clones represent 8.2% of the sample. Sequenced sample: peripheral blood or thyroid tissue (not recorded which). Receptor source: a woman aged 18-29 years with Graves' hyperthyroidism. Donor details come from another sample of the same person, matched by shared clones.

The chain combines TRBV6-5 with TRBJ2-7; unclear D gene. Looked up from germline, CDR1 is MNHEY and CDR2 is SVGAGI. This CDR3 has 14 residues. Trimming pared 0 bases from V and 1 base from J, leaving 7 bases between. The CDR3 region is CASSYSISSYEQYF. CDR3 bases: TGTGCCAGCAGTTACTCTATATCTTCCTACGAGCAGTACTTC.

This clonotype was observed a handful of times. This chain uses TRBV9 with TRBJ2-7; 8 bases match TRBD1. Germline V CDR1 and CDR2: SGDLS, YYNGEE. The CDR3 runs to 14 residues. After removal of 2 bases from V and 3 bases from J, the junction contained 4 bases not matched to a gene. CDR3 protein: CASSVGDRNYEQYF. Written as DNA, the CDR3 is TGTGCCAGCAGCGTCGGGGACAGGAACTACGAGCAGTACTTC. Full variable domain (remainder filled in from reference TRBV9 and TRBJ2-7): DSGVTQTPKHLITATGQRVTLRCSPRSGDLSVYWYQQSLDQGLQFLIQYYNGEERAKGNILERFSAQQFPDLHSELNLSSLELGDSALYFCASSVGDRNYEQYFGPGTRLTVT.

A single count supports this clonotype. One end of the junction is discordant with germline, which a read error may explain. The chain joins TRBV7-2 to TRBJ1-3; the D is unclear. Germline assignment: CDR1 SGHTA and CDR2 FQGNSA. CDR3 length: 14 residues. CDR3 sequence: CASSNRPGGNTTYF. As DNA, the CDR3 is TGTGCCAGCAGCAATCGACCTGGCGGAAACACCACATATTTT.

This chain joins TRBV7-8 and TRBJ2-7; 7 positions match TRBD1. Germline CDR1 SGHVS, CDR2 FQNEAQ. V lost 3 bases and J lost 2; bases outside the gene matches: 4. The CDR3 has 14 amino acids. CDR3 DNA: TGTGCCAGCAGCTTCGGACAGGTGGCCTACGAGCAGTACTTC. As protein: CASSFGQVAYEQYF.

The chain couples TRBV4-2 to TRBJ2-4; D assignment may be TRBD1 or TRBD2 (7 bases each). With 0 bases removed from V and 7 bases from J, the gap between germline ends came to 13 bases. CDR3 length: 15 residues. The germline gives CDR1 LGHNA, CDR2 YNFKEQ. The CDR3 loop is CASSQDRQGGNIQYF. CDR3 coding DNA: TGTGCCAGCAGCCAAGACCGACAGGGAGGGAACATTCAGTACTTC.

V and J are TRBV9 and TRBJ2-7; possible D gene TRBD2, 6 bases. This CDR3 has 14 residues. The V and J ends lost 3 bases and 6 bases respectively, with 16 bases between them. Germline values: CDR1 SGDLS, CDR2 YYNGEE. For the CDR3, the DNA is TGTGCCAGCAGCGGCGGGAACTCGCCTTTCGAGCAGTACTTC. Translated, it gives CASSGGNSPFEQYF.

The J gene is TRBJ2-5, the V gene TRBV30; D is unclear. The CDR3 runs 12 residues. Germline V lookup: CDR1 GTSNPN, CDR2 SVGIG (reference sequence). The V and J ends lost 3 bases and 4 bases respectively, with 9 bases between them. In DNA form, the CDR3 reads TGTGCCTGGAGCCCATTAGGAGAGACCCAGTACTTC. This codes for CAWSPLGETQYF.

As for this clonotype: A much larger clonotype is one base distant, so this may be a read error. The rearrangement joins TRBV29-1 to TRBJ1-2; maybe TRBD1 (6 bases). Germline CDR1 is SQVTM and CDR2 is ANQGSEA. The CDR3 extends over 15 amino acids. The CDR3 sequence is CSVEDPDSGAYDYTF. In DNA, the CDR3 is TGCAGCGTTGAAGATCCGGACAGTGGGGCGTATGACTACACCTTC.

This clonotype was detected many times. The V call is TRBV24-1, the J call TRBJ2-5; tentatively, D is TRBD1 or TRBD2 (5 bases each). CDR3 size: 15 residues. The germline V gene encodes CDR1 KGHDR and CDR2 SFDVKD. Trimming shortened V by 3 bases and J by 1 base, and 11 bases separated the two germline ends. The CDR3 nucleotides read TGTGCCACCAGTGATGAGAGGGGACCCCAAGAGACCCAGTACTTC. Protein product: CATSDERGPQETQYF.

The V gene is TRBV29-1, the J gene TRBJ1-2, with D unclear. The CDR3 runs 13 residues. Trimming stripped 5 bases from V and 0 bases from J, with 10 bases between. Per germline, CDR1 SQVTM and CDR2 ANQGSEA. This CDR3 is CSVRVQTNYGYTF. CDR3 sequence (DNA): TGCAGCGTTAGGGTGCAGACTAACTATGGCTACACCTTC.

This clonotype was seen just once. V usage is TRBV15 and J usage is TRBJ1-1, with D possibly matching TRBD1 (6 bases). The CDR3 has 12 residues. Trimming took 3 bases from V and 8 from J, leaving 10 bases between them. In germline, CDR1 is LNHNV, CDR2 YYDKDF (reference sequence). Here the CDR3 reads CATSSEDREAFF. CDR3 nucleotide sequence: TGTGCCACCAGCAGTGAAGACAGGGAAGCTTTCTTT. Complete variable domain (other parts from reference TRBV15 and TRBJ1-1): DAMVIQNPRYQVTQFGKPVTLSCSQTLNHNVMYWYQQKSSQAPKLLFHYYDKDFNNEADTPDNFQSRRPNTSFCFLDIRSPGLGDTAMYLCATSSEDREAFFGQGTRLTVV.

This sequence joins TRBV2 and TRBJ1-1; 7 bases are shared with TRBD1. Germline-derived CDR1 and CDR2 are SNHLY and FYNNEI. The V segment lost 3 bases and the J segment 4 bases; nucleotides outside the gene matches: 8. CDR3 size: 15 residues. CDR3 residues: CASSEPPGQITEAFF. CDR3 coding DNA: TGTGCCAGCAGTGAGCCCCCGGGACAGATCACTGAAGCTTTCTTT.

Ten or more counts support this clonotype. The rearrangement joins TRBV7-2 to TRBJ1-1; D unresolved. The CDR3 has 14 amino acids. The V end was cut by 9 bases, the J end by 0 bases, with 14 bases between. CDR1 is SGHTA and CDR2 is FQGNSA in the germline V gene. CDR3 bases: TGTGCCAGTAGTTTAGACGGCCTGAACACTGAAGCTTTCTTT. As protein: CASSLDGLNTEAFF.

This clonotype was recorded once. The chain carries TRBV25-1 and TRBJ1-5, with TRBD1 identical over 8 bases. The CDR3 is 15 amino acids. Germline V gene data show CDR1 as MGHDK and CDR2 as SYGVNS. The trim removed 6 bases at V and 7 bases at J, leaving 11 bases unmatched. CDR3 region: CASSTGQGRGQPQHF. The CDR3, as DNA: TGTGCCAGCAGCACTGGACAGGGAAGAGGGCAGCCCCAGCATTTT.

CDR3 loop: CSARKGAPSYEQYF. Written as DNA, the CDR3 is TGCAGTGCTAGAAAGGGGGCTCCCTCCTACGAGCAGTACTTC. V and J are TRBV20-1 and TRBJ2-7, with TRBD1 matching 7 bases. V gave up 2 bases and J gave up 0 bases; unmatched junction bases: 4. Looked up from germline, CDR1 is DFQATT and CDR2 is SNEGSKA (reference sequence). The CDR3 sequence is 14 residues long.

The chain couples TRBV24-1 to TRBJ2-7, with a possible D match to TRBD2 (7 bases). The CDR3 is 13 residues long. Between the trimmed V and J ends, which lost 8 bases and 4 bases, there was a span of 14 bases. Germline-derived CDR1 and CDR2 are KGHDR and SFDVKD. DNA of the CDR3: TGTGCCACCACCGGGGGGCTTCCTTACGAGCAGTACTTC. Its translation: CATTGGLPYEQYF.

This clonotype was seen more than once but under ten times. The chain couples TRBV25-1 to TRBJ1-5; D perhaps matches TRBD1 (5 bases). Per germline, CDR1 MGHDK and CDR2 SYGVNS. The V and J ends lost 6 bases and 4 bases respectively, with 10 bases between them. CDR3 length: 13 residues. This CDR3 reads CASRGGANQPQHF. CDR3 in DNA: TGTGCCAGCAGGGGTGGGGCTAATCAGCCCCAGCATTTT.

This rearrangement joins TRBV10-3 to TRBJ1-1, with TRBD1 as a possible D gene (5 bases). Trimming pared 7 bases from V and 3 bases from J, leaving 12 bases between. The CDR3 length is 13 residues. CDR1 is ENHRY and CDR2 is SYGVKD in the germline V gene. DNA for the CDR3: TGTGCCATCACGGGGACTGGTGACACTGAAGCTTTCTTT. Protein: CAITGTGDTEAFF.